This T cell receptor beta chain was sequenced for a study of monozygotic twins with inflammatory bowel disease. Every single donor had an approximately 2.7 ml blood sample drawn. TCRdb reworked the 5' RACE reads into one entry per CDR3 protein, no DNA. Here the sample table reports 440,000 or so distinct CDR3 sequences. CDR1 DFQATT and CDR2 SNEGSKA come from the germline V gene (reference sequence). CDR3 length equals 15 residues. The J gene is TRBJ1-3, the V gene TRBV20-1. This clonotype was sampled from a human donor with ulcerative colitis or Crohn's disease, or a healthy co-twin of an affected twin (not recorded which). Sequencing was performed on blood. The CDR3 reads CSARDPQGSGNTIYF.